These T cell receptor beta chains were read from a single sample in a study of cytomegalovirus exposure and HLA in healthy donors. Clones were sequenced by immunoSEQ multiplex PCR, and TCRdb holds only the in-frame ones, with some missing. The table has 90,000 to 120,000 clones, around two thirds seen once. What was sequenced was PBMCs. These receptors were taken from a man aged 25 to 40 in good health and CMV-seropositive. Both conserved end residues are part of each CDR3. Each record gives: clone size, J gene, V gene, D gene, CDR3 protein, CDR3 DNA. D genes are given only for firm matches. Some rows have no size entry. The others give once, few or many, or a class for an expanded clone.

size: .
J: TRBJ2-5
V: TRBV6-6
D: TRBD1
CDR3: CASSYARGRGETQYF
DNA: TGTGCCAGCAGTTACGCCAGGGGGCGCGGAGAGACCCAGTACTTC

size: .
J: TRBJ2-3
V: TRBV6-5
D: TRBD2
CDR3: CASSYGGLAADTQYF
DNA: TGTGCCAGCAGTTACGGGGGACTAGCGGCAGATACGCAGTATTTT

size: .
J: TRBJ2-7
V: TRBV15
D: .
CDR3: CATSRDRSNPTLEQYF
DNA: TGTGCCACCAGCAGAGATCGATCAAACCCCACTCTCGAGCAGTACTTC

size: few
J: TRBJ2-5
V: TRBV29-1
D: .
CDR3: CSLQTATETQYF
DNA: TGCAGCCTCCAGACAGCCACGGAAACCCAGTACTTC

size: .
J: TRBJ2-7
V: TRBV18
D: TRBD1
CDR3: CASSPGGQALYEQYF
DNA: TGTGCCAGCTCACCAGGGGGACAGGCCCTTTACGAGCAGTACTTC

size: few
J: TRBJ1-1
V: TRBV5-4
D: .
CDR3: CASTLGVNTEAFF
DNA: TGTGCCAGCACTCTCGGGGTAAACACTGAAGCTTTCTTT

size: once
J: TRBJ2-1
V: TRBV2
D: TRBD1
CDR3: CASSGTGSLHNEQFF
DNA: TGTGCCAGCAGTGGGACAGGGAGTCTCCACAATGAGCAGTTCTTC

size: .
J: TRBJ2-1
V: TRBV9
D: .
CDR3: CASSYLHEQFF
DNA: TGTGCCAGCAGCTACTTGCATGAGCAGTTCTTC

size: few
J: TRBJ1-2
V: TRBV6-5
D: .
CDR3: CASSYRGFGYTF
DNA: TGTGCCAGCAGTTACAGGGGTTTTGGCTACACCTTC

size: few
J: TRBJ1-2
V: TRBV28
D: .
CDR3: CASSSGIGGYTF
DNA: TGTGCCAGCAGTTCCGGTATCGGGGGCTACACCTTC

size: .
J: TRBJ2-1
V: TRBV2
D: .
CDR3: CASSDPSSYNEQFF
DNA: TGTGCCAGCAGTGACCCGAGCTCCTACAATGAGCAGTTCTTC

size: .
J: TRBJ1-5
V: TRBV10-1
D: TRBD1
CDR3: CATFRRLGQGASQPQHF
DNA: TGCGCCACCTTCAGGAGGCTGGGACAGGGGGCAAGCCAGCCCCAGCATTTT

size: .
J: TRBJ1-6
V: TRBV5-5
D: TRBD1
CDR3: CASSLTGTVLGSPLHF
DNA: TGTGCCAGCAGCTTGACCGGGACAGTCTTGGGTTCACCCCTCCACTTT

size: .
J: TRBJ1-6
V: TRBV18
D: .
CDR3: CASLSGADSPLHF
DNA: TGTGCCAGCTTGTCTGGGGCCGATTCACCCCTCCACTTT

size: .
J: TRBJ2-3
V: TRBV18
D: TRBD2
CDR3: CASSPRGLAGGTDTQYF
DNA: TGTGCCAGCTCACCACGGGGACTAGCGGGGGGAACAGATACGCAGTATTTT

size: .
J: TRBJ2-5
V: TRBV27
D: TRBD1
CDR3: CATRQGASETQYF
DNA: TGTGCTACCCGACAGGGGGCGTCGGAGACCCAGTACTTC

size: .
J: TRBJ1-4
V: TRBV7-8
D: TRBD1
CDR3: CASSPWTGFGALGEKLFF
DNA: TGTGCCAGCAGCCCCTGGACAGGGTTTGGAGCGCTCGGGGAAAAACTGTTTTTT

size: .
J: TRBJ2-1
V: TRBV7-9
D: .
CDR3: CASSSRDWPYNEQFF
DNA: TGTGCCAGCAGCTCCCGGGACTGGCCTTACAATGAGCAGTTCTTC

size: .
J: TRBJ2-5
V: TRBV4-1
D: .
CDR3: CASSQENRDGETQYF
DNA: TGCGCCAGCAGCCAAGAAAACAGGGACGGAGAGACCCAGTACTTC

size: few
J: TRBJ2-3
V: TRBV7-3
D: .
CDR3: CASSLQLGGDTQYF
DNA: TGTGCCAGCAGCTTACAACTAGGAGGAGATACGCAGTATTTT

size: few
J: TRBJ1-1
V: TRBV5-1
D: .
CDR3: CASSPGNEAFF
DNA: TGCGCCAGCAGCCCCGGTAATGAAGCTTTCTTT

size: .
J: TRBJ2-3
V: TRBV19
D: TRBD1
CDR3: CASTTGGTDTQYF
DNA: TGTGCCAGTACGACAGGGGGCACAGATACGCAGTATTTT

size: .
J: TRBJ2-1
V: TRBV2
D: TRBD2
CDR3: CASRDSGGSYNEQFF
DNA: TGTGCCAGCAGGGATAGCGGGGGGTCCTACAATGAGCAGTTCTTC

size: .
J: TRBJ1-5
V: TRBV6-6
D: .
CDR3: CASMYGQTNQPQHF
DNA: TGTGCCAGCATGTACGGACAGACGAATCAGCCCCAGCATTTT

size: .
J: TRBJ1-5
V: TRBV4-1
D: .
CDR3: CASSQDKPGRSNQPQHF
DNA: TGCGCCAGCAGCCAAGATAAGCCGGGTAGGAGCAATCAGCCCCAGCATTTT

size: .
J: TRBJ1-2
V: TRBV5-4
D: .
CDR3: CASSLPPVTAGGLLNYGYTF
DNA: TGTGCCAGCAGCCTACCACCGGTGACGGCCGGAGGCCTGTTGAACTATGGCTACACCTTC

size: .
J: TRBJ1-6
V: TRBV19
D: .
CDR3: CASSIDYGQSLHF
DNA: TGTGCCAGTAGTATAGATTATGGACAGTCCCTCCACTTT

size: .
J: TRBJ1-4
V: TRBV2
D: .
CDR3: CASSQKVQPNEKLFF
DNA: TGTGCCAGCAGCCAGAAGGTACAGCCTAATGAAAAACTGTTTTTT

size: .
J: TRBJ1-1
V: TRBV7-9
D: TRBD1
CDR3: CVMGQGMNTEAFF
DNA: TGTGTGATGGGACAGGGGATGAACACTGAAGCTTTCTTT

size: .
J: TRBJ2-1
V: TRBV4-2
D: TRBD2
CDR3: CASSQEDGAGVFYEQFF
DNA: TGTGCCAGCAGCCAAGAAGACGGAGCGGGGGTATTTTATGAGCAGTTCTTC

size: .
J: TRBJ2-2
V: TRBV5-1
D: TRBD2
CDR3: CASSPLAGGNTGELFF
DNA: TGCGCCAGCAGCCCCCTAGCGGGGGGCAACACCGGGGAGCTGTTTTTT

size: .
J: TRBJ1-1
V: TRBV11-3
D: .
CDR3: CASSGKNTEAFF
DNA: TGTGCCAGCAGTGGCAAGAACACTGAAGCTTTCTTT

size: .
J: TRBJ2-1
V: TRBV29-1
D: TRBD2
CDR3: CSVYGGVYNEQFF
DNA: TGCAGCGTTTACGGGGGGGTCTACAATGAGCAGTTCTTC

size: .
J: TRBJ2-2
V: TRBV6-5
D: .
CDR3: CASSGQPSNTGELFF
DNA: TGTGCCAGCAGTGGGCAACCGTCGAACACCGGGGAGCTGTTTTTT

size: .
J: TRBJ1-1
V: TRBV13
D: .
CDR3: CASSSSPGTLNTEAFF
DNA: TGTGCCAGCAGCTCTAGTCCGGGAACCTTGAACACTGAAGCTTTCTTT

size: few
J: TRBJ1-1
V: TRBV19
D: .
CDR3: CASSGEWARAEAFF
DNA: TGTGCCAGTAGTGGCGAGTGGGCGCGGGCCGAAGCTTTCTTT

size: .
J: TRBJ2-3
V: TRBV2
D: .
CDR3: CASSAQGTDTQYF
DNA: TGTGCCAGCAGTGCACAGGGCACAGATACGCAGTATTTT

size: .
J: TRBJ2-3
V: TRBV27
D: .
CDR3: CASKGLAQAPTDTQYF
DNA: TGTGCCAGCAAGGGGCTGGCCCAGGCTCCCACAGATACGCAGTATTTT

size: few
J: TRBJ1-2
V: TRBV2
D: TRBD1
CDR3: CASSGQGVNGYTF
DNA: TGTGCCAGCAGTGGACAGGGGGTGAATGGCTACACCTTC

size: .
J: TRBJ1-1
V: TRBV18
D: TRBD1
CDR3: CATAGQVNTEAFF
DNA: TGTGCCACCGCGGGACAGGTAAACACTGAAGCTTTCTTT

size: few
J: TRBJ1-5
V: TRBV10-1
D: .
CDR3: CASAGLQNQPQHF
DNA: TGCGCCAGCGCGGGACTTCAGAATCAGCCCCAGCATTTT

size: once
J: TRBJ2-1
V: TRBV27
D: TRBD1
CDR3: CASSPGQGTGNEQFF
DNA: TGTGCCAGCAGTCCGGGACAGGGAACGGGCAATGAGCAGTTCTTC

size: .
J: TRBJ1-2
V: TRBV18
D: .
CDR3: CASSPELGGVGYGYTF
DNA: TGTGCCAGCTCACCTGAGTTGGGGGGAGTTGGCTATGGCTACACCTTC

size: .
J: TRBJ1-6
V: TRBV6-5
D: .
CDR3: CASSYSGGSNSPLHF
DNA: TGTGCCAGCAGTTACTCCGGGGGAAGTAATTCACCCCTCCACTTT

size: .
J: TRBJ1-1
V: TRBV9
D: .
CDR3: CASSDREEASTEAFF
DNA: TGTGCCAGCAGCGACCGGGAAGAGGCGAGCACTGAAGCTTTCTTT

size: .
J: TRBJ2-7
V: TRBV6-5
D: TRBD1
CDR3: CASSAWGQITSEQYF
DNA: TGTGCCAGCAGCGCCTGGGGACAGATCACGTCCGAGCAGTACTTC

size: .
J: TRBJ2-3
V: TRBV5-1
D: TRBD2
CDR3: CASSLVSSGESGDTQYF
DNA: TGCGCCAGCAGCTTGGTCTCCAGCGGGGAGTCCGGGGATACGCAGTATTTT

size: once
J: TRBJ1-2
V: TRBV10-3
D: .
CDR3: CAISEAGSKANYGYTF
DNA: TGTGCCATCAGTGAAGCAGGTAGTAAGGCTAACTATGGCTACACCTTC

size: .
J: TRBJ1-1
V: TRBV7-6
D: TRBD1
CDR3: CASSKTGTGVTEAFF
DNA: TGTGCCAGCAGCAAGACCGGGACAGGGGTCACTGAAGCTTTCTTT

size: few
J: TRBJ2-7
V: TRBV6-6
D: TRBD2
CDR3: CASSSPDSGVRYEQYF
DNA: TGTGCCAGCAGCTCCCCCGATAGCGGGGTAAGGTACGAGCAGTACTTC

size: .
J: TRBJ1-2
V: TRBV11-2
D: .
CDR3: CASSLDRWGDYGYTF
DNA: TGTGCCAGCAGCTTAGATAGGTGGGGGGACTATGGCTACACCTTC

size: .
J: TRBJ1-2
V: TRBV6-5
D: .
CDR3: CASSSTAGDSSGYTF
DNA: TGTGCCAGCAGTTCTACCGCAGGGGATAGCTCTGGCTACACCTTC

size: .
J: TRBJ2-1
V: TRBV11-2
D: TRBD1
CDR3: CASSLGGDRAEQFF
DNA: TGTGCCAGCAGCTTAGGGGGGGACAGGGCTGAGCAGTTCTTC